What follows are 6 T cell receptor beta chains derived from one specimen sequenced in a study of OX40 agonist ivuxolimab in advanced cancers. Data came from immunoSEQ multiplex PCR; TCRdb stores just in-frame clones and leaves some out. The data contain 65,000 to 80,000 clones, about 88% of them singletons. Sequenced here: CD4+ or CD8+ T cells sorted from blood, sampled in a trial of the OX40 agonist ivuxolimab. Receptors were obtained from an adult with an advanced solid tumor such as melanoma, head and neck, liver or kidney cancer.

The rearrangement joins TRBV5-1 to TRBJ2-5, with D hard to call. In germline, CDR1 is SGHRS, CDR2 YFSETQ. Trimming removed 0 bases at V and 1 base at J, with 7 bases between. The CDR3 runs 14 residues. In nucleotides, the CDR3 is TGCGCCAGCAGCTTGGGAGACGGCCAAGAGACCCAGTACTTC. Its protein is CASSLGDGQETQYF.

V is TRBV5-1 and J is TRBJ1-1; D is perhaps TRBD1 (6 bases). V dropped 1 base and J dropped 4 bases, with 14 bases sitting between them. CDR1 is SGHRS, CDR2 YFSETQ, per germline. The CDR3 totals 15 residues. Here the CDR3 reads CASSLNLGGATEAFF. CDR3 coding DNA: TGCGCCAGCAGCTTGAACTTAGGGGGGGCCACTGAAGCTTTCTTT.

J is TRBJ2-3 and V is TRBV19; D ambiguous. This CDR3 comprises 16 residues. Trimming left V 0 bases short and J 0 bases short, with 10 bases between. CDR1 is LNHDA, CDR2 SQIVND, per germline (reference sequence). CDR3 amino acids: CASSIDHQVSTDTQYF. The CDR3 nucleotides read TGTGCCAGTAGTATAGATCACCAGGTCAGCACAGATACGCAGTATTTT.

This clone was counted a few times. V gene TRBV11-2 combines with J gene TRBJ1-2; 9 nucleotides agree with TRBD1. V lost 5 bases and J lost 5; bases outside the gene matches: 3. Germline-derived CDR1 and CDR2 are SGHAT and FQNNGV. CDR3 size: 13 residues. The CDR3 nucleotides read TGTGCCAGCAGCCCCGGACAGGGGTATGGCTACACCTTC. Protein sequence: CASSPGQGYGYTF.

The chain employs TRBV18 and TRBJ2-7; maybe TRBD1 (6 bases). V lost 0 bases and J 0 bases, leaving 18 bases between the germline ends. The CDR3 loop spans 18 amino acids. Germline CDR1 is KGHSH and CDR2 is LQKENI. The CDR3 DNA sequence: TGTGCCAGCTCACCACCTCCTTCCGGGACACCGAGCTCCTACGAGCAGTACTTC. Residues: CASSPPPSGTPSSYEQYF.

The chain joins TRBV5-1 to TRBJ2-5; 9 bases map to TRBD1. The germline V gene encodes CDR1 SGHRS and CDR2 YFSETQ. CDR3 length: 17 residues. Trimming cost V 4 bases and J 0 bases; bases outside gene matches: 10. This CDR3 reads CASSPKGDREYQETQYF. The CDR3 DNA reads as TGCGCCAGCAGCCCCAAAGGGGACAGGGAGTACCAAGAGACCCAGTACTTC. The whole variable domain, remainder taken from reference TRBV5-1 and TRBJ2-5, is KAGVTQTPRYLIKTRGQQVTLSCSPISGHRSVSWYQQTPGQGLQFLFEYFSETQRNKGNFPGRFSGRQFSNSRSEMNVSTLELGDSALYLCASSPKGDREYQETQYFGPGTRLLVL.